This T cell receptor beta chain stems from a study of cytomegalovirus exposure and HLA in healthy donors. Across the whole study: Most genotyped donors, roughly 83% of 300 to 400, had Caucasian-associated genetic ancestry.

PCR amplification relied on 60 Vbeta primers (plus 13 Jbeta primers). Sequencing was performed with immunoSEQ multiplex PCR; in TCRdb, only in-frame clones are kept and a portion is missing. The sample records around 130,000 clones, about 82% being singletons. Germline V gene lookup returns CDR1 MNHEY and CDR2 SMNVEV (reference sequence). This CDR3 has 13 residues. Trimming cost V 5 bases and J 4 bases; bases outside gene matches: 4. This clone was detected only a few times. The antigen remains undetermined. Study-level results: It was reported in a later analysis that an Asian-associated ancestry cluster showed fewer N-insertions than the 666-donor mean. Later, TCR association rates were found to vary by HLA locus, highest for DRB1 and lowest for HLA-C. It was assumed in the presence/absence analyses that sequencing depth was roughly uniform across donors.

The TCR sequence derives from a man aged 25 to 40 in good health and CMV-seronegative. V gene TRBV27 combines with J gene TRBJ1-1, with 7 bases that match TRBD1. Sequencing used PBMCs. The CDR3 DNA sequence: TGTGCCAGCAGTAGACAGGGTCGCACTGAAGCTTTCTTT. Protein product: CASSRQGRTEAFF.